One sample yielded the 4 T cell receptor beta chains listed below, sequenced in a study of regulatory T cells in long-lasting Graves disease. Time point of the sample: newly diagnosed GD, antithyroid drugs for less than 3 months. PBMCs were the source of the RNA used for TCR sequencing. Through Arm-PCR of CDR3 regions and iRepertoire HTBI primers, TCR beta libraries were built. MiXCR, run by TCRdb on the multiplex PCR reads, gives a single entry per CDR3 protein. The sample holds around 250,000 distinct CDR3 sequences; 20% are singletons and the top ten take approximately 15%. The sequencing used peripheral blood mononuclear cells (PBMCs), collected at new diagnosis, from a patient treated with antithyroid drugs. These receptors came from a female donor with Graves disease.

This clonotype occurred many times. The chain recombines TRBV7-9 with TRBJ2-7, with TRBD1 matching over 7 bases. This CDR3 is 15 amino acids long. The J segment lost 5 bases and the V segment lost 1 base, leaving 8 bases of the junction unmatched. The germline CDR1 and CDR2 sequences are SEHNR and FQNEAQ (reference sequence). The DNA of the CDR3 is TGTGCCAGCAGCTTAGTGGAGCAGGGGGAGAACGAGCAGTACTTC. Translation: CASSLVEQGENEQYF.

V is TRBV6-1 and J is TRBJ1-5; TRBD1 matches at 12 bases. In germline, CDR1 is MNHNS, CDR2 SASEGT. This CDR3 spans 18 amino acids. J gave up 0 bases and V 5 bases, and 8 bases lay outside the gene matches. CDR3 sequence reads: CASSNRDRGRYSNQPQHF. The DNA of the CDR3 is TGTGCCAGCAGTAACCGGGACAGGGGGCGTTATAGCAATCAGCCCCAGCATTTT.

The chain carries TRBV19 and TRBJ2-1; possibly TRBD1 for D (6 bases). Germline V gives CDR1 LNHDA, CDR2 SQIVND (reference sequence). This CDR3 is built from 14 residues. V lost 4 bases and J lost 7, with 14 bases in between. The CDR3 reads CASSRQGLVNEQFF. The CDR3 DNA sequence: TGTGCCAGTAGTAGGCAGGGGTTGGTGAATGAGCAGTTCTTC.

The chain has TRBV7-2 and TRBJ2-7; D is uncertain. The germline V gene encodes CDR1 SGHTA and CDR2 FQGNSA. This CDR3 has 13 amino acids. V shed 2 bases and J shed 4 bases, with 9 bases lying between them. The CDR3 is CASSLSSLYEQYF. DNA for the CDR3: TGTGCCAGCAGCTTATCTTCGCTGTACGAGCAGTACTTC. Filled out from reference TRBV7-2 and TRBJ2-7, the complete variable domain reads GAGVSQSPSNKVTEKGKDVELRCDPISGHTALYWYRQSLGQGLEFLIYFQGNSAPDKSGLPSDRFSAERTGGSVSTLTIQRTQQEDSAVYLCASSLSSLYEQYFGPGTRLTVT.